These 2 T cell receptor beta chains came from one sample sequenced in a study of blood T cell repertoires in COVID-19. Data came from immunoSEQ multiplex PCR; TCRdb stores just in-frame clones and leaves some out. The sample has about 130,000 clones, 90% seen once; the top ten hold about 4.5%. The sample comprised peripheral blood. The source of these receptors is a man aged 55-75 years with COVID-19, enrolled during active disease.

The V call is TRBV3-1 (or the pseudogene TRBV3-2), the J call TRBJ2-2; D possibly corresponds to TRBD2 (5 bases). V shed 3 bases and J shed 0 bases, with 8 bases lying between them. The CDR3 extends over 15 amino acids. The germline CDR1 and CDR2 sequences are LGHDT and YNNKEL (reference sequence). CDR3 protein: CASSHTAANTGELFF. As DNA, the CDR3 is TGTGCCAGCAGCCATACAGCGGCGAACACCGGGGAGCTGTTTTTT.

This clone was seen only a few times. This chain links TRBV28 with TRBJ2-1; D gene unclear. The CDR3 is made up of 15 amino acids. V was clipped by 4 bases and J by 0 bases, with 10 bases between them. CDR1 and CDR2 (germline): MDHEN, SYDVKM. The CDR3 DNA is TGTGCCAGCAGTTCCAGTCGCAGCTCCTACAATGAGCAGTTCTTC. Translated: CASSSSRSSYNEQFF.